What follows are 4 T cell receptor beta chains derived from one specimen sequenced in a study of T cells after yellow fever vaccination. TCRdb analysed the 5' RACE reads with MiXCR anew, one entry per CDR3 protein. The sample shows about 350,000 distinct CDR3 sequences, roughly 8.3% of them seen only once. The starting material was PBMCs, obtained roughly 47 days after the first yellow fever vaccination. The receptors stem from a man aged 18 to 29 who received the YFV17D yellow fever vaccine.

V and J are TRBV5-1 and TRBJ2-3, with 11 bases lining up with TRBD1. CDR1 is SGHRS and CDR2 is YFSETQ in the germline V gene. The length of the CDR3 is 15 residues. With 3 bases clipped from V and 4 bases from J, the junction kept 4 bases outside the gene matches. The CDR3 region is CASSYGTGGADTQYF. In DNA, the CDR3 is TGCGCCAGCAGCTATGGGACAGGGGGTGCAGATACGCAGTATTTT.

This clonotype was seen only a few times. The V and J genes are TRBV6-2 or TRBV6-3 and TRBJ2-3; 7 nucleotides align to TRBD1. Trimming at V came to 2 bases and at J to 2 bases, leaving 7 bases not matched to a gene. The CDR3 has 16 residues. Germline CDR1 reads MNHEY; CDR2 reads SVGEGT. CDR3 region: CASSYEGARLTDTQYF. The DNA of the CDR3 is TGTGCCAGCAGTTACGAGGGGGCGCGTCTCACAGATACGCAGTATTTT.

This clonotype was counted a few times. The rearrangement joins TRBV14 to TRBJ2-1; 10 positions match TRBD2. The CDR3 length is 14 residues. V lost 3 bases to trimming and J lost 10 bases; unmatched junction nucleotides: 6. Germline V gene lookup returns CDR1 SGHDN and CDR2 FVKESK. The CDR3 protein is CASSQVLAGTEQFF. The CDR3 DNA reads TGTGCCAGCAGCCAGGTACTAGCGGGGACGGAGCAGTTCTTC.

This clonotype turned up a few times. A junction boundary mismatches the germline segment, possibly from a read error. J is TRBJ1-2 and V is TRBV2, with 7 bases lining up with TRBD1. The CDR3 covers 12 residues. CDR1 and CDR2 from the germline V gene are SNHLY and FYNNEI. Here the CDR3 reads CASSPGDRTGSF. In DNA, the CDR3 is TGTGCCAGCAGTCCTGGGGATCGGACAGGCTCTTTC.